This T cell receptor (beta chain) originates from a study of tissue T cells after allogeneic stem cell transplantation. Repertoires were generated with immunoSEQ multiplex PCR, while TCRdb's copy carries only in-frame clones and drops some. The profile shows 2,000 to 3,000 clones, under 65% of them singletons. This clone was detected only a few times. The listed genes are named as in mouse. The read falls 1 residue short of the CDR3 end, and the missing part is taken from the germline J gene. The time point denotes: mouse harvest day 7 after allogeneic transplant. The graft held 10^6 splenic CD5+ T cells and 10^7 T-cell-depleted bone marrow cells. Germline assignment: CDR1 NSQYPW and CDR2 LRSPGD (reference sequence). Trimming pared 0 bases from V and 0 bases from J, leaving 11 bases between. The CDR3 totals 16 residues.

V usage is TRBV1 and J usage is TRBJ1-2; D may be TRBD1 (6 bases). This clonotype was obtained from a female BALB/c mouse given C57BL/6 T cells with graft-versus-host disease after an allogeneic hematopoietic cell transplant. The material sequenced was spleen. The DNA read from the CDR3 is TGCACCTGCAGTGCAGATCGGAACAGGGCAAACTCCGACTACACC. This codes for CTCSADRNRANSDYT. The CDR3 reads in full as CTCSADRNRANSDYTF.